Below are 18 T cell receptor beta chains sequenced from a single sample in a study of T-cell memory formation after mild COVID-19. Each CDR3 protein is one row after TCRdb ran MiXCR on the 5' RACE reads. Of 400,000 to 500,000 distinct CDR3 sequences listed, over 15% are singletons. What was sequenced was PBMCs or a T cell subset sorted from them (not recorded which). These receptors came from an adult woman who had mild COVID-19 (a few samples of this study predate the infection). Cell type and time point are not known.

This chain uses TRBV7-2 with TRBJ2-3; D call uncertain. The germline V gene has CDR1 SGHTA and CDR2 FQGNSA. V was pared by 4 bases and J by 2 bases, with 7 bases between. CDR3 size: 13 residues. CDR3 DNA: TGTGCCAGCAGCTCTCCTAACACAGATACGCAGTATTTT. Translated: CASSSPNTDTQYF. The whole variable domain, remainder taken from reference TRBV7-2 and TRBJ2-3, is GAGVSQSPSNKVTEKGKDVELRCDPISGHTALYWYRQSLGQGLEFLIYFQGNSAPDKSGLPSDRFSAERTGGSVSTLTIQRTQQEDSAVYLCASSSPNTDTQYFGPGTRLTVL.

This CDR3 reads CASSRTSGNQETQYF. The CDR3 region has the DNA TGTGCCAGCAGCCGGACTAGCGGGAACCAAGAGACCCAGTACTTC. The chain has TRBV7-8 and TRBJ2-5; 12 bases line up with TRBD2. Trimming removed 5 bases from V and 0 bases from J; junction bases left unmatched: 1. CDR3 length: 15 amino acids. In germline, CDR1 is SGHVS, CDR2 FQNEAQ.

The table lists this clonotype with many counts. The genes are TRBV7-8 and TRBJ1-1; no definite D call. Trimming removed 5 bases at V and 9 bases at J, with 16 bases between. Germline V gives CDR1 SGHVS, CDR2 FQNEAQ. The CDR3 is 13 residues long. CDR3 in amino acids: CASSRGGVKQAFF. The CDR3 DNA is TGTGCCAGCAGCCGCGGTGGGGTCAAGCAAGCTTTCTTT.

This clonotype has only a few counts. The chain links TRBV7-2 to TRBJ2-1, with 10 bases identical to TRBD2. The ends lost 1 base at V and 8 bases at J; junction bases unmatched: 5. Germline V lookup: CDR1 SGHTA, CDR2 FQGNSA. This CDR3 has 15 amino acids. CDR3: CASSLGLAGVDEQFF. CDR3 DNA sequence: TGTGCCAGCAGCTTAGGTCTAGCGGGAGTCGATGAGCAGTTCTTC.

V and J are TRBV5-8 and TRBJ2-3; TRBD1 matches 9 bases. Germline CDR1 reads SGHTS; CDR2 reads YDEGEE. The CDR3 totals 16 residues. Trimming at V came to 0 bases and at J to 0 bases, leaving 2 bases not matched to a gene. Here the CDR3 DNA reads TGTGCCAGCAGCTTGGGGGGGACAGGGAGCACAGATACGCAGTATTTT. Translation: CASSLGGTGSTDTQYF.

This clonotype turned up a few times. This rearrangement joins TRBV24-1 to TRBJ2-1, with 11 nucleotides matching TRBD1. This CDR3 is 15 amino acids long. With 4 bases clipped from V and 6 bases from J, the junction kept 4 bases outside the gene matches. Germline V lookup: CDR1 KGHDR, CDR2 SFDVKD. CDR3 sequence reads: CATSEAGTGGNEQFF. CDR3 DNA sequence: TGTGCCACCAGTGAAGCCGGGACAGGGGGCAATGAGCAGTTCTTC.

The gene calls are TRBV19 and TRBJ2-1; D might be TRBD2 (7 bases). CDR3 size: 10 residues. V gave up 7 bases and J gave up 11 bases, with 9 bases separating them. Germline V gene lookup returns CDR1 LNHDA and CDR2 SQIVND (reference sequence). CDR3 region: CASKGGKQFF. Written as DNA, the CDR3 is TGTGCCAGTAAGGGGGGGAAGCAGTTCTTC.

The V gene is TRBV4-1, the J gene TRBJ1-5; 9 bases are a match to TRBD1. CDR3 size: 18 residues. J gave up 1 base and V 3 bases, and 10 bases lay outside the gene matches. Germline V lookup: CDR1 MGHRA, CDR2 YSYEKL. As DNA, the CDR3 is TGCGCCAGCAGCCACCCGTCCGGGACAGGGCAGAGCAATCAGCCCCAGCATTTT. Encoded protein: CASSHPSGTGQSNQPQHF.

This chain uses TRBV12-3 or TRBV12-4 with TRBJ2-4, with 8 bases fitting TRBD2. J was trimmed by 6 bases and V by 10 bases; bases with no gene match: 17. CDR3 length equals 16 residues. The CDR3 loop is CAIATEASGGLNIQYF. The CDR3 region has the DNA TGTGCCATCGCCACCGAGGCGAGCGGGGGCCTAAACATTCAGTACTTC.

This chain joins TRBV27 and TRBJ2-2; TRBD2 is a possible D gene (5 bases). Germline loops: CDR1 MNHEY, CDR2 SMNVEV (reference sequence). This CDR3 comprises 16 residues. V was trimmed by 2 bases and J by 2 bases, leaving 12 bases between them. In DNA form, the CDR3 reads TGTGCCAGCAGTTTAGAGGGTGTCCCTAACACCGGGGAGCTGTTTTTT. Amino acids: CASSLEGVPNTGELFF.

V gene TRBV14 combines with J gene TRBJ2-7, with D possibly matching TRBD1 (5 bases). Germline CDR1 SGHDN, CDR2 FVKESK. The length of the CDR3 is 15 residues. The ends were cut back, 0 bases at V and 2 bases at J, with 11 bases in the middle. The CDR3 DNA sequence: TGTGCCAGCAGCCAAGATCAGGGCTGGACCTACGAGCAGTACTTC. This gives the protein CASSQDQGWTYEQYF.

Ten or more counts support this clonotype. This rearrangement joins TRBV7-9 to TRBJ2-2; 7 nucleotides line up with TRBD1. Trimming cost V 0 bases and J 2 bases; bases outside gene matches: 3. The CDR3 is made up of 16 amino acids. Germline CDR1 reads SEHNR; CDR2 reads FQNEAQ (reference sequence). The CDR3 region is CASSLAAGGNTGELFF. CDR3 bases: TGTGCCAGCAGCTTAGCGGCAGGGGGAAACACCGGGGAGCTGTTTTTT.

The chain links TRBV3-1 to TRBJ2-3, with no clear D. The V end lost 8 bases, the J end lost 2 bases, and 17 bases lay between the germline ends. The CDR3 sequence is 15 residues long. Looked up from germline, CDR1 is LGHDT and CDR2 is YNNKEL (reference sequence). The CDR3 region is CASQTRSGPTDTQYF. The CDR3 bases are TGTGCCAGCCAGACCCGGTCTGGGCCCACAGATACGCAGTATTTT.

This clonotype was detected ten times or more. The chain carries TRBV12-3 or TRBV12-4 and TRBJ2-4; D not resolved. V dropped 3 bases and J dropped 1 base, with 4 bases sitting between them. The CDR3 has 13 amino acids. The CDR3 loop reads CASSLGAKNIQYF. The DNA for the CDR3 is TGTGCCAGCAGTTTGGGGGCCAAAAACATTCAGTACTTC.

The chain joins TRBV3-1 to TRBJ1-4; 7 nucleotides match TRBD1. Unmatched junction bases numbered 8, after V lost 4 bases and J lost 9 bases. The CDR3 spans 14 residues. Per germline, CDR1 LGHDT and CDR2 YNNKEL (reference sequence). The CDR3 loop reads CASSPQGVLKKLFF. The DNA of the CDR3 is TGTGCCAGCAGCCCCCAGGGGGTACTGAAAAAACTGTTTTTT.

The chain has TRBV29-1 and TRBJ2-5; perhaps D is TRBD1 or TRBD2 (6 bases each). From germline, CDR1 is SQVTM and CDR2 ANQGSEA. The CDR3 length is 14 residues. Trimming removed 3 bases from V and 5 bases from J, with 16 bases in between. CDR3: CSVDPLGGGETQYF. CDR3 nucleotide sequence: TGCAGCGTTGATCCCCTTGGAGGGGGGGAGACCCAGTACTTC.

The chain combines TRBV20-1 with TRBJ2-3; a possible D gene is TRBD2 (6 bases). Trimming shortened V by 4 bases and J by 0 bases, and 8 bases separated the two germline ends. This CDR3 has 13 amino acids. Germline CDR1 reads DFQATT; CDR2 reads SNEGSKA (reference sequence). The CDR3 bases are TGCAGTGCTATGCGGGGTAGCACAGATACGCAGTATTTT. Amino acids: CSAMRGSTDTQYF.

This clonotype was detected many times. This rearrangement joins TRBV5-1 to TRBJ2-3; D unresolved. The CDR3 runs to 15 residues. Germline loops: CDR1 SGHRS, CDR2 YFSETQ. V lost 2 bases and J 0 bases, leaving 10 bases between the germline ends. The CDR3 bases are TGCGCCAGCAGCTTCGACGCCGGGAGCACAGATACGCAGTATTTT. Encoded protein: CASSFDAGSTDTQYF.